Listed here are 18 T cell receptor beta chains from one sample, sequenced in a study of identifying expanded T cells in peripheral blood. The repertoire was sequenced with immunoSEQ multiplex PCR; TCRdb's copy has only in-frame clones and lacks some. The sample has 130,000 or so clones, around 84% seen once. Sequenced: blood. These receptors all stem from a person aged 18-69 years in good health.

The chain uses TRBV6-1 and TRBJ2-1; D unresolved. This CDR3 has 13 amino acids. In germline, CDR1 is MNHNS, CDR2 SASEGT. Trimming took 8 bases from V and 9 from J, leaving 17 bases between them. For the CDR3, the DNA is TGTGCCAGCCGGGCCGAGGCCTGGGGTGAGCAGTTCTTC. Its protein product is CASRAEAWGEQFF.

The V gene is TRBV27, the J gene TRBJ1-2; no clear D gene. V was clipped by 2 bases and J by 8 bases, with 24 bases between them. This CDR3 is built from 17 residues. Germline CDR1 MNHEY, CDR2 SMNVEV (reference sequence). CDR3: CASSLSRVQTLPLGYTF. For the CDR3, the DNA is TGTGCCAGCAGTTTAAGTCGGGTTCAAACCCTCCCTCTGGGCTACACCTTC.

This chain links TRBV10-3 with TRBJ1-2; 7 bases map to TRBD1. This CDR3 comprises 14 residues. Germline V gene sequence: CDR1 ENHRY, CDR2 SYGVKD. The V gene end was trimmed by 6 bases and the J gene end by 2 bases; junction bases not matched to a gene: 6. This CDR3 is CAIRETGSNYGYTF. CDR3 nucleotide sequence: TGTGCCATCAGAGAGACAGGGTCCAACTATGGCTACACCTTC.

The V gene is TRBV5-5, the J gene TRBJ1-1; a possible D gene is TRBD1 (5 bases). The V gene's germline CDR1 is SGHKS and CDR2 YYEKEE (reference sequence). V lost 1 base, J lost 1 base, and 5 bases lay in between. CDR3 size: 13 residues. The CDR3 is CASSLTGNTEAFF. The CDR3 nucleotides are TGTGCCAGCAGCTTGACAGGGAACACTGAAGCTTTCTTT. The whole variable domain, filled in from reference TRBV5-5 and TRBJ1-1, reads DAGVTQSPTHLIKTRGQQVTLRCSPISGHKSVSWYQQVLGQGPQFIFQYYEKEERGRGNFPDRFSARQFPNYSSELNVNALLLGDSALYLCASSLTGNTEAFFGQGTRLTVV.

The rearrangement joins TRBV11-2 to TRBJ1-4; D remains ambiguous. The CDR3 runs to 16 residues. Germline loops: CDR1 SGHAT, CDR2 FQNNGV. The V gene lost 5 bases and the J gene lost 6 bases, with 19 bases spanning the gap. In nucleotides, the CDR3 is TGTGCCAGCAGCCCATTGAAGGGTTTCGAGCATGAAAAACTGTTTTTT. It codes for CASSPLKGFEHEKLFF. Supplemented by reference TRBV11-2 and TRBJ1-4, the full variable domain reads EAGVAQSPRYKIIEKRQSVAFWCNPISGHATLYWYQQILGQGPKLLIQFQNNGVVDDSQLPKDRFSAERLKGVDSTLKIQPAKLEDSAVYLCASSPLKGFEHEKLFFGSGTQLSVL.

The chain has TRBV19 and TRBJ2-1, with D unclear. CDR1 and CDR2 from the germline V gene are LNHDA and SQIVND (reference sequence). The CDR3 sequence is 12 residues long. The germline V and J ends were trimmed by 1 base and 8 bases, with 6 bases remaining between them. The chain's CDR3 is CASSIGIHEQFF. The CDR3, as DNA: TGTGCCAGTAGTATAGGTATCCATGAGCAGTTCTTC.

The CDR3 sequence: CASSARQGTGELFF. CDR3 DNA: TGTGCCAGCAGTGCGCGACAGGGCACCGGGGAGCTGTTTTTT. The chain has TRBV6-1 and TRBJ2-2; 7 bases agree with TRBD1. The CDR3 has 14 amino acids. The germline V gene encodes CDR1 MNHNS and CDR2 SASEGT. V shed 4 bases and J 4 bases; nucleotides not matched to a gene: 3.

The chain has TRBV2 and TRBJ1-2; D is unresolved. Trimming took off 5 bases at V and 3 bases at J, with 22 bases between the two ends. The germline gives CDR1 SNHLY, CDR2 FYNNEI. This CDR3 contains 17 residues. CDR3 DNA: TGTGCCAGCAGTATACCATATCTGGAACGCCGCGACTATGGCTACACCTTC. As protein: CASSIPYLERRDYGYTF.

This chain uses TRBV19 with TRBJ2-1; D possibly corresponds to TRBD1 (8 bases). CDR1 is LNHDA and CDR2 is SQIVND in the germline V gene (reference sequence). The V end was cut by 3 bases, the J end by 9 bases, with 18 bases between. The CDR3 runs 15 residues. CDR3: CASSMRTGRGTEQFF. The CDR3 bases are TGTGCCAGTAGTATGAGGACAGGGAGGGGGACTGAGCAGTTCTTC.

J is TRBJ1-1 and V is TRBV9, with 9 bases lining up with TRBD1. V was pared by 4 bases and J by 4 bases, with 8 bases of the junction left unmatched. The CDR3 spans 15 residues. Germline V gene lookup returns CDR1 SGDLS and CDR2 YYNGEE. The CDR3 coding sequence is TGTGCCAGCAGCCCACGGACAGGGGTAGGCACTGAAGCTTTCTTT. It translates to CASSPRTGVGTEAFF.

Note on this clone: This CDR3 is also generated by other DNA sequences in the sample. The J gene is TRBJ1-2, the V gene TRBV5-6, with TRBD1 identical over 7 bases. V was pared by 4 bases and J by 2 bases, with 2 bases of the junction left unmatched. Germline CDR1 is SGHDT and CDR2 is YYEEEE. The CDR3 runs to 13 residues. CDR3 bases: TGTGCCAGCAGCCCGGACAGGAACTATGGCTACACCTTC. This sequence encodes CASSPDRNYGYTF.

The genes are TRBV15 and TRBJ2-1; 8 nucleotides line up with TRBD2. The CDR3 sequence is 17 residues long. Germline V gene data show CDR1 as LNHNV and CDR2 as YYDKDF (reference sequence). With 4 bases clipped from V and 0 bases from J, the junction kept 8 bases outside the gene matches. CDR3 in amino acids: CATSITTSGSSYNEQFF. The CDR3 DNA sequence: TGTGCCACCAGCATAACCACTAGCGGTAGCTCCTACAATGAGCAGTTCTTC.

The rearrangement uses TRBV11-3 and TRBJ2-1, with TRBD2 as a possible D gene (6 bases). Trimming removed 6 bases at V and 9 bases at J, with 21 bases between. CDR1 is SGHNT, CDR2 YENEEA, per germline. This CDR3 is built from 15 residues. The CDR3 nucleotides are TGTGCCAGCAGTGATGCCTCGGGGGTATGGTTTGAGCAGTTCTTC. This codes for CASSDASGVWFEQFF.

V and J are TRBV2 and TRBJ2-1; unclear D gene. This CDR3 region has 11 residues. Trimming removed 3 bases from V and 10 bases from J, with 7 bases in between. Germline V gene sequence: CDR1 SNHLY, CDR2 FYNNEI. The CDR3 protein is CASSEEIEQFF. In DNA, the CDR3 is TGTGCCAGCAGTGAGGAGATAGAGCAGTTCTTC.

This chain connects TRBV5-1 to TRBJ1-1, with 7 nucleotides matching TRBD1. Germline V CDR1 and CDR2: SGHRS, YFSETQ. The CDR3 totals 13 residues. V trimming: 2 bases; J trimming: 3 bases; junction bases outside the gene matches: 1. Written as DNA, the CDR3 is TGCGCCAGCAGCTTCGGACAGGACACTGAAGCTTTCTTT. Its translation: CASSFGQDTEAFF.

This rearrangement joins TRBV2 to TRBJ1-2, with 10 nucleotides matching TRBD1. This CDR3 is built from 14 residues. The germline V gene has CDR1 SNHLY and CDR2 FYNNEI. After removal of 1 base from V and 7 bases from J, the junction contained 3 bases not matched to a gene. CDR3 protein: CASSEGTGGGGYTF. Written as DNA, the CDR3 is TGTGCCAGCAGTGAAGGGACAGGGGGTGGTGGCTACACCTTC.

This sequence joins TRBV5-1 and TRBJ2-5; possible D gene TRBD1, 8 bases. Between the trimmed V and J ends, which lost 7 bases and 7 bases, there was a span of 20 bases. CDR3 length: 14 amino acids. Germline-derived CDR1 and CDR2 are SGHRS and YFSETQ. For the CDR3, the DNA is TGCGCCAGCCGTCCGGACAGGGAGGGGGGGACCCAGTACTTC. Residues: CASRPDREGGTQYF.

The rearrangement uses TRBV6-6 and TRBJ1-2; D is unclear. V lost 2 bases to trimming and J lost 13 bases, with 20 bases between them. The germline CDR1 and CDR2 sequences are MNHNY and SVGAGI (reference sequence). The CDR3 length is 14 residues. The CDR3 DNA is TGTGCCAGCAGTTACAACCCGAACACCGTCCAAGGCACCTTC. Translation: CASSYNPNTVQGTF.